The rows below give T cell receptor beta chains drawn from one sample of a study of PD-1 blockade in classical Hodgkin lymphoma. Profiling relied on immunoSEQ multiplex PCR, and the TCRdb table lists in-frame clones only, not all of them. Of 45,000 to 55,000 clones listed, about two thirds are singletons. Sequenced here: peripheral blood mononuclear cells (PBMCs), sampled before the second cycle of nivolumab. The receptors shown here come from a human donor with classical Hodgkin lymphoma. CDR3s include the opening cysteine and the closing phenylalanine or tryptophan. A D gene is named only where the DNA matches it firmly. Size is omitted from some rows. Given values are once, few, many or a class for expanded clones.

D gene	J gene	V gene	CDR3 length	clone size	CDR3 protein	CDR3 DNA
-	TRBJ2-1	TRBV11-3	15	-	CASSETGGIYNEQFF	TGTGCCAGCAGCGAAACTGGGGGGATATACAATGAGCAGTTCTTC
-	TRBJ2-1	TRBV7-3	13	-	CASSLNTYNEQFF	TGTGCCAGCAGCTTAAATACGTACAATGAGCAGTTCTTC
-	TRBJ1-5	TRBV27	11	-	CASSQKGGQHF	TGTGCCAGCAGCCAAAAGGGGGGTCAGCATTTT
-	TRBJ2-3	TRBV6-1	15	-	CASIFVRMSTDTQYF	TGTGCCAGCATTTTCGTACGGATGAGCACAGATACGCAGTATTTT
-	TRBJ1-1	TRBV27	13	few	CATRPGNSAEAFF	TGTGCCACCCGTCCAGGGAACAGTGCTGAAGCTTTCTTT
-	TRBJ1-2	TRBV6-5	12	-	CASTSKDYGYTF	TGTGCCAGCACCTCGAAAGATTATGGCTACACCTTC
TRBD2	TRBJ2-1	TRBV5-1	15	-	CASSHRGLGGDEQFF	TGCGCCAGCAGCCACCGGGGACTAGGCGGCGATGAGCAGTTCTTC
TRBD1	TRBJ2-2	TRBV9	18	-	CASSSRDRGQANTGELFF	TGTGCCAGCAGCAGCCGGGACAGGGGGCAAGCGAACACCGGGGAGCTGTTTTTT
TRBD2	TRBJ2-3	TRBV9	16	few	CASSVALAGREDTQYF	TGTGCCAGCAGCGTAGCACTAGCGGGGAGGGAAGATACGCAGTATTTT
TRBD1	TRBJ1-2	TRBV6-5	16	-	CASSYSYKGGNYGYTF	TGTGCCAGCAGTTACTCTTACAAAGGGGGCAACTATGGCTACACCTTC
TRBD2	TRBJ2-1	TRBV6-6	15	-	CASRLGLGTWGEQFF	TGTGCCAGCAGGCTGGGACTAGGAACTTGGGGTGAGCAGTTCTTC
TRBD1	TRBJ2-1	TRBV18	15	-	CASSRPGQVYNEQFF	TGTGCCAGCTCACGCCCCGGACAGGTCTACAATGAGCAGTTCTTC
TRBD1	TRBJ2-7	TRBV27	14	-	CASSQDRNSYEQYF	TGTGCCAGCAGCCAGGACAGGAATTCCTACGAGCAGTACTTC
-	TRBJ2-7	TRBV5-1	15	few	CASGDSGLVGYEQYF	TGCGCCAGCGGTGACTCGGGACTCGTCGGCTACGAGCAGTACTTC
TRBD1	TRBJ1-1	TRBV19	15	-	CASSRKGQGKVEAFF	TGTGCCAGTAGTAGAAAAGGACAGGGAAAGGTTGAAGCTTTCTTT
-	TRBJ2-6	TRBV4-1	14	-	CASSQFEGANVLTF	TGCGCCAGCAGCCAATTCGAGGGTGCCAACGTCCTGACTTTC
-	TRBJ1-3	TRBV27	15	-	CASSIVAGRRDTIYF	TGTGCCAGCAGTATCGTTGCGGGACGTAGAGACACCATATATTTT
TRBD2	TRBJ2-7	TRBV11-2	16	-	CASSLVFGDYSYEQYF	TGTGCCAGCAGCTTAGTTTTTGGGGACTATAGCTACGAGCAGTACTTC
-	TRBJ2-7	TRBV7-3	18	-	CASSLGPRGTRSSYEQYF	TGTGCCAGCAGCTTAGGCCCCCGGGGCACCCGGAGCTCCTACGAGCAGTACTTC
-	TRBJ2-7	TRBV7-2	14	few	CASSLVTGAYEQYF	TGTGCCAGCAGCTTAGTTACAGGAGCCTACGAGCAGTACTTC
-	TRBJ1-1	TRBV6-5	14	-	CAVQSRGENTEAFF	TGTGCCGTTCAGAGCAGGGGTGAGAACACTGAAGCTTTCTTT
-	TRBJ2-7	TRBV30	13	once	CAWSVRYFYEQYF	TGTGCCTGGAGTGTACGTTATTTCTACGAGCAGTACTTC
-	TRBJ2-1	TRBV5-1	11	-	CASSLRGEQFF	TGCGCCAGCAGCTTGAGGGGGGAGCAGTTCTTC
-	TRBJ2-7	TRBV28	15	-	CASSLRDRYSYEQYF	TGTGCCAGCAGTTTACGGGACCGCTACTCCTACGAGCAGTACTTC
TRBD1	TRBJ1-2	TRBV27	15	-	CASSLSDREGYGYTF	TGTGCCAGCAGTTTATCTGACAGGGAAGGCTATGGCTACACCTTC